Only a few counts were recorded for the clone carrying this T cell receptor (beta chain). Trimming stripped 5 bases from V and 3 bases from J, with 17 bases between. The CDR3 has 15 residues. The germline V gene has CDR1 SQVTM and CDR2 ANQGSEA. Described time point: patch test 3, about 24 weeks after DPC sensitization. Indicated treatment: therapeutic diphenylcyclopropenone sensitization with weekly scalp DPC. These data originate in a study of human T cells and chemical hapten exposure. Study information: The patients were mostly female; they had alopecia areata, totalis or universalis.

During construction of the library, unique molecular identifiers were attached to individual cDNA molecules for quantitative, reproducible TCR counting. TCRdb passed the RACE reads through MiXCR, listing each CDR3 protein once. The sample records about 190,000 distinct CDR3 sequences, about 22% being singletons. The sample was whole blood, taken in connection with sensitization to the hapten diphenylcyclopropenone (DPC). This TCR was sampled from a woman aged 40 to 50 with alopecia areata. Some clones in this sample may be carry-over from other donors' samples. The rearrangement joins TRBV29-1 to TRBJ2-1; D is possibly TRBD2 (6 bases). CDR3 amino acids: CSVRMGSGLYNEQFF. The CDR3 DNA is TGCAGCGTTCGTATGGGGAGCGGGCTCTACAATGAGCAGTTCTTC.